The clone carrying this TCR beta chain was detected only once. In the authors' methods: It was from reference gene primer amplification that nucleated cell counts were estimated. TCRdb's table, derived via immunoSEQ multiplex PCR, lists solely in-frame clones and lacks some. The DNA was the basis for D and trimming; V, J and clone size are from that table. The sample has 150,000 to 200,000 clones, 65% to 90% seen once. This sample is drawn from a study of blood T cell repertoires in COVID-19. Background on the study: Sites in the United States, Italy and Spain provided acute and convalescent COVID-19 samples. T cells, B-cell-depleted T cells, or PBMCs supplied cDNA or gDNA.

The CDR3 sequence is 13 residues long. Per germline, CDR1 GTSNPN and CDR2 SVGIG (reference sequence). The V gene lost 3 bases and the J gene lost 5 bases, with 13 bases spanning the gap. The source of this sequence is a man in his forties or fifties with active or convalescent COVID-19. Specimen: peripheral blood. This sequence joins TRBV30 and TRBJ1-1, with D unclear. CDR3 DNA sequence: TGTGCCTGGAGATTGACTGGGAGGACTGAAGCTTTCTTT. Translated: CAWRLTGRTEAFF.